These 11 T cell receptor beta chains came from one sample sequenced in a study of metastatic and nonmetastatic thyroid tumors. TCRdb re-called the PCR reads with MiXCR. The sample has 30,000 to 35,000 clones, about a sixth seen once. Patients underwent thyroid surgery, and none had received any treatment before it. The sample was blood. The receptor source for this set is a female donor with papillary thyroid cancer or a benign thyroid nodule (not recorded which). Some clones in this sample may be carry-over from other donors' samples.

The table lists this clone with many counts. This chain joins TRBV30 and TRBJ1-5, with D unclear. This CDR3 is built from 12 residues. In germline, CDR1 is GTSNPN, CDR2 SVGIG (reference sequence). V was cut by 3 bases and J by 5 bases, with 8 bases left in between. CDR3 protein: CAWRRADQPQHF. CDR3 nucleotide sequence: TGTGCCTGGAGAAGGGCAGATCAGCCCCAGCATTTT. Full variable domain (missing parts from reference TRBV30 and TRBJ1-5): SQTIHQWPATLVQPVGSPLSLECTVEGTSNPNLYWYRQAAGRGLQLLFYSVGIGQISSEVPQNLSASRPQDRQFILSSKKLLLSDSGFYLCAWRRADQPQHFGDGTRLSIL.

In nucleotides, the CDR3 is TGTGCCACCAGTCCCTTGGGAGGGATCTACAATGAGCAGTTCTTC. It encodes CATSPLGGIYNEQFF. This rearrangement joins TRBV24-1 to TRBJ2-1; 7 bases line up with TRBD2. Germline V gene sequence: CDR1 KGHDR, CDR2 SFDVKD. After removal of 6 bases from V and 3 bases from J, the junction contained 7 bases not matched to a gene. The CDR3 totals 15 residues.

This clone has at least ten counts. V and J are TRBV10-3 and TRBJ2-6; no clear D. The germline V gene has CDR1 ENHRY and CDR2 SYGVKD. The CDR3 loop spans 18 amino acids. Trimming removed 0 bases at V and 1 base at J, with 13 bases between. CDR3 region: CAISESDVSPSGANVLTF. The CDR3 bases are TGTGCCATCAGTGAGTCGGACGTCAGCCCTTCTGGGGCCAACGTCCTGACTTTC.

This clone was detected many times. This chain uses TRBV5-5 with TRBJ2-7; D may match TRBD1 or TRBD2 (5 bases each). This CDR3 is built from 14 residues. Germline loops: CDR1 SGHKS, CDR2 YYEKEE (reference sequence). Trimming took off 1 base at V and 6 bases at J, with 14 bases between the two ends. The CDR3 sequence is CASSLTGTRAEQYF. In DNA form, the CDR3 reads TGTGCCAGCAGCTTGACCGGGACGCGGGCCGAGCAGTACTTC.

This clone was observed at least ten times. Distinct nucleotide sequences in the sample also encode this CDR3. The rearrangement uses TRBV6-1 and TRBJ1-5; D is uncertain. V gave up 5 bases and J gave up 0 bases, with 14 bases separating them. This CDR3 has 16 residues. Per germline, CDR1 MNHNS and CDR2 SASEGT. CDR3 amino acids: CASSTGRGYSNQPQHF. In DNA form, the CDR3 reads TGTGCCAGCAGTACCGGGCGCGGTTATAGCAATCAGCCCCAGCATTTT.

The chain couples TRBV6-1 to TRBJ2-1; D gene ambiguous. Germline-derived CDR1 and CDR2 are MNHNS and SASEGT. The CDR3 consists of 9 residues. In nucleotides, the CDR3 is TGTGGCGAAGGCAATGAGCAGTTCTTC. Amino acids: CGEGNEQFF.

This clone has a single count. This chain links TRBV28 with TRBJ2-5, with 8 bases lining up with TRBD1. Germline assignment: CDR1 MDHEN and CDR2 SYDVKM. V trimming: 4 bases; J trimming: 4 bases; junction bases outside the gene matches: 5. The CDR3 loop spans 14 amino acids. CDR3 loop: CASSSAGGGETQYF. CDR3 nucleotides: TGTGCCAGCAGTTCCGCAGGGGGCGGAGAGACCCAGTACTTC.

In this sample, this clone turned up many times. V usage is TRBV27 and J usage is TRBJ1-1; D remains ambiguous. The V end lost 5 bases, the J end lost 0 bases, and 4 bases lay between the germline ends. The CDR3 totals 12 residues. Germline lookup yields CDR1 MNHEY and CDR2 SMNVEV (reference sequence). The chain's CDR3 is CASSRMNTEAFF. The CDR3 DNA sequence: TGTGCCAGCAGTCGGATGAACACTGAAGCTTTCTTT.

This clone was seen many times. CDR3 nucleotide sequence: TGTGCCAGCAGTCTCCAAATCCGGGACAGAGCCTACAATGAGCAGTTCTTC. It translates to CASSLQIRDRAYNEQFF. The rearrangement uses TRBV27 and TRBJ2-1; 7 nucleotides match TRBD1. Germline CDR1 reads MNHEY; CDR2 reads SMNVEV (reference sequence). CDR3 length equals 17 residues. V trimming: 5 bases; J trimming: 2 bases; junction bases outside the gene matches: 12.

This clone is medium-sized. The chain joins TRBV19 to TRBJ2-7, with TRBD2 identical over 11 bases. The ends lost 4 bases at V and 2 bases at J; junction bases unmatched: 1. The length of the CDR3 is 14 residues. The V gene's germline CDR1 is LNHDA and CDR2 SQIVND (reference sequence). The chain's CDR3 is CASSRTSGPYEQYF. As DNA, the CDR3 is TGTGCCAGTAGTAGGACTAGCGGGCCCTACGAGCAGTACTTC.

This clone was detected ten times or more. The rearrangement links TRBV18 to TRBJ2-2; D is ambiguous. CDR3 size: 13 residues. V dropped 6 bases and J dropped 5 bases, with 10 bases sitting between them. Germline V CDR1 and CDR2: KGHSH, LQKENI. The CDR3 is CASSYGGTGELFF. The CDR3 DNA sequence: TGTGCCAGCTCCTACGGTGGTACCGGGGAGCTGTTTTTT.